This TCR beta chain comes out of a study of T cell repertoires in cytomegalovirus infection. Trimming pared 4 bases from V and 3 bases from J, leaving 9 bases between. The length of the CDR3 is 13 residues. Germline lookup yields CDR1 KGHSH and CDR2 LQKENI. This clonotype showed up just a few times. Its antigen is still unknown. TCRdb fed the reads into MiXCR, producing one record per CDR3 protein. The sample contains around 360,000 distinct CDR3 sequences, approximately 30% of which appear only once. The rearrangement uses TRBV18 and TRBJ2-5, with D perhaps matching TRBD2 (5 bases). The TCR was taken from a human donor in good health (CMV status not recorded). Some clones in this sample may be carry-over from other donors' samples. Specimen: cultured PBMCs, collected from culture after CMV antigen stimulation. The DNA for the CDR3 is TGTGCCAGCTCACGTTCGAGGGAAGAGACCCAGTACTTC. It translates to CASSRSREETQYF.